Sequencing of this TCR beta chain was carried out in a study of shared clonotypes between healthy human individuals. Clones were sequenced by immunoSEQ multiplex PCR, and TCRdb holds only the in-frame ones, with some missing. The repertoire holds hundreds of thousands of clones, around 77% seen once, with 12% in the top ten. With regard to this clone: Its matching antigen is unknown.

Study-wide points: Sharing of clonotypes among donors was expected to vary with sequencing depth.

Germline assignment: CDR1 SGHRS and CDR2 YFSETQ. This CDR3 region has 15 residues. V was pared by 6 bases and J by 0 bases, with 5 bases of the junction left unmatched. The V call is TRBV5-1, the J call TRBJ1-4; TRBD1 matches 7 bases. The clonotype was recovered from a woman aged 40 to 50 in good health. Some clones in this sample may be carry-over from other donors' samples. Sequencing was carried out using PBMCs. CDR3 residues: CASTWTGATNEKLFF. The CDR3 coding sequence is TGCGCCAGCACTTGGACAGGCGCAACTAATGAAAAACTGTTTTTT.